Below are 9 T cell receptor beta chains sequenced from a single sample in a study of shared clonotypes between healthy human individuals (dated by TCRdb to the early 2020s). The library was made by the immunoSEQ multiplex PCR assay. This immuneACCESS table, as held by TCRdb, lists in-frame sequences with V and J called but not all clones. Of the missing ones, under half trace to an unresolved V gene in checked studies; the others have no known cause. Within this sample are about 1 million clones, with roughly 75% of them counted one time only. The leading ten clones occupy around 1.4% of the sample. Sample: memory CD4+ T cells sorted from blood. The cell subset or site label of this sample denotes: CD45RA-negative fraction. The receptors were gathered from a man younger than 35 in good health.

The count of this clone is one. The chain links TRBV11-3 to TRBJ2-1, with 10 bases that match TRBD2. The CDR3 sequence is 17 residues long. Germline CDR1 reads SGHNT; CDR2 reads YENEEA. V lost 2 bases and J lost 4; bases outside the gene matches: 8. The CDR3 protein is CASSLSLAGVPYNEQFF. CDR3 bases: TGTGCCAGCAGCTTATCGCTAGCGGGGGTACCATACAATGAGCAGTTCTTC.

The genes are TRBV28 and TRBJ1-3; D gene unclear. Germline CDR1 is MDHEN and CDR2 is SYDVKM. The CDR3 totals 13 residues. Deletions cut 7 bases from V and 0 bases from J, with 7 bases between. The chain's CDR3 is CASTDGSGNTIYF. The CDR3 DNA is TGTGCCAGCACGGACGGCTCTGGAAACACCATATATTTT.

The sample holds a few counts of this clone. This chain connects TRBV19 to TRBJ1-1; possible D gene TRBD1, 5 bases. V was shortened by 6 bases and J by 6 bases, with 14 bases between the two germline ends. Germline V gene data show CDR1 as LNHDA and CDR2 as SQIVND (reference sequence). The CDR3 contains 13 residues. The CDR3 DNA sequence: TGTGCCAGTAGCCCGACAGAGATGTCTGAAGCTTTCTTT. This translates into CASSPTEMSEAFF.

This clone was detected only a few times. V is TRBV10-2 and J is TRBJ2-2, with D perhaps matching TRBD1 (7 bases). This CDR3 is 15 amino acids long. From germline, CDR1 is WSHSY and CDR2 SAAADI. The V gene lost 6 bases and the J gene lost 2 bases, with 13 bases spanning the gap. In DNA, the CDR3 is TGCGCCAGCAGGGGGACAGCGGGCAACACCGGGGAGCTGTTTTTT. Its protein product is CASRGTAGNTGELFF.

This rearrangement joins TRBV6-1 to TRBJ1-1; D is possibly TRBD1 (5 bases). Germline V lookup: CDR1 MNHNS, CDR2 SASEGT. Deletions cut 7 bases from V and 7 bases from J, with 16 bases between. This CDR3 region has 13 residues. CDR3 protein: CASTASGGNEAFF. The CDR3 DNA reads TGTGCCAGCACCGCCTCGGGGGGGAATGAAGCTTTCTTT.

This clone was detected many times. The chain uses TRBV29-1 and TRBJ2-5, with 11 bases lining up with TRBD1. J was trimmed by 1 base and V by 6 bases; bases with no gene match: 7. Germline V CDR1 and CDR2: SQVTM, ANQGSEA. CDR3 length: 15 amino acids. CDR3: CSVHKGTGGQETQYF. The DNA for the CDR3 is TGCAGCGTCCACAAAGGGACAGGGGGCCAAGAGACCCAGTACTTC. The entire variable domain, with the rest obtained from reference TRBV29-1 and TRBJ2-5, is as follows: SAVISQKPSRDICQRGTSLTIQCQVDSQVTMMFWYRQQPGQSLTLIATANQGSEATYESGFVIDKFPISRPNLTFSTLTVSNMSPEDSSIYLCSVHKGTGGQETQYFGPGTRLLVL.

The CDR3 nucleotides read TGTGCCAGCAGTGCCGGGACTAGCGGCTACGAGCAGTACTTC. It codes for CASSAGTSGYEQYF. This chain connects TRBV6-5 to TRBJ2-7, with 11 bases fitting TRBD2. J was trimmed by 3 bases and V by 5 bases; bases with no gene match: 3. There are 14 residues in the CDR3. Looked up from germline, CDR1 is MNHEY and CDR2 is SVGAGI.

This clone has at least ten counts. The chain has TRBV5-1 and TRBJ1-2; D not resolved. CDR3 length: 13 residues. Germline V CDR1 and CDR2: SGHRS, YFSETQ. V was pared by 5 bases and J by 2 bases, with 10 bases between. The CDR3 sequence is CASSSSGNYGYTF. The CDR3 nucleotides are TGCGCCAGCAGTTCATCGGGAAACTATGGCTACACCTTC.

The CDR3 coding sequence is TGTGCCAGCAGTATAGCAGATACGCAGTATTTT. It codes for CASSIADTQYF. The V and J genes are TRBV6-5 and TRBJ2-3; no definite D call. The germline CDR1 and CDR2 sequences are MNHEY and SVGAGI. This CDR3 has 11 residues. The germline V and J ends were trimmed by 5 bases and 4 bases, with 4 bases remaining between them.